This T cell receptor beta chain derives from a study of OX40 agonist ivuxolimab in advanced cancers. Regarding the complete study: Ivuxolimab, which targeted the costimulatory receptor OX40 (CD134), was an agonistic, fully human IgG2 monoclonal antibody. Intravenous ivuxolimab was administered to patients every 2 weeks at six dose levels: 0.01, 0.1, 0.3, 1.5, 3 and 10 mg/kg. Among the roughly 50 dose-escalation patients, about 20 had hepatocellular carcinoma, around 15 melanoma, 9 renal cell carcinoma and 9 head and neck cancer. In the dose-escalation cohort, around four fifths of patients were male, and the mean age was around 60 years, with a range of about 20 to 90. Patients were allowed to have had prior anti-PD-1, anti-PD-L1 or anti-CTLA-4 therapy, and 40% to 45% of the dose-escalation patients had been treated with checkpoint inhibitors. Partial responses occurred in three dose-escalation patients: two with cutaneous melanoma and one with hepatocellular carcinoma. Peripheral TCRbeta sequencing aimed to test whether ivuxolimab altered TCR sequence diversity and caused clonal T-cell expansion. The monotherapy dose-escalation portion (N of about 57 patients) of the phase I ivuxolimab trial is reported in the paper. Beyond this particular receptor, the publication reports: After ivuxolimab, more expanded clones were found on average in CD8+ T cells than in CD4+ T cells. Antigen specificity was not determined for the clonally expanded peripheral T cells. At doses from 0.1 to 3.0 mg/kg, clonal expansion was seen in both CD4+ and CD8+ blood T cells between baseline and week 6. In partial responders in the 0.1-3.0 mg/kg groups, normalized peripheral clonal expansion was found to be among the lowest, especially among CD8+ T cells. Low levels of normalized T-cell clonal expansion were also seen in some patients who did not respond.

The trim is 4 bases for V and 5 bases for J, with a gap of 12 bases between the germline ends. The CDR1 and CDR2 encoded by the germline V gene (reference sequence) are SGHAT and FQDESV. The CDR3, cysteine through phenylalanine, is 13 amino acids long. The entry retains the CDR3 DNA only, 39 bases that are in frame from base 1. To sequence the TCRbeta CDR3 region, genomic DNA was isolated from the sorted cells. TCRbeta CDR3 regions were sequenced using the immunoSEQ Assay. TCRdb's version of the immuneACCESS table is confined to in-frame rearrangements and falls short of the full clone set. An unresolved V gene accounts for under half of the shortfall where checked; the remainder is of unknown origin. The sample table lists 61,000 or so clones, 84% of them with a count of one. The top ten clonotypes cover roughly 1.9% of the sample. On this clone itself: Its antigen target is currently unknown. The input lacks base qualities; no much larger clone sits a single base away.

Patients with a history of autoimmune disease or receiving systemic immunosuppression were excluded from the trial. Peripheral blood for TCR sequencing was drawn from every dose cohort at baseline, at cycle 4 day 1 and at cycle 7 day 1. The samples were taken from a phase I, first-in-human, multicenter, open-label dose-escalation trial of ivuxolimab. Adults with locally advanced or metastatic melanoma, renal cell carcinoma, hepatocellular carcinoma or head and neck squamous cell carcinoma were enrolled in the trial. CD4+ and CD8+ T cells were sorted separately from peripheral blood before TCR sequencing.

This TCR came from an adult with an advanced solid tumor such as melanoma, head and neck, liver or kidney cancer. The sequence joins TRBV11-1 to TRBJ2-7; the D gene is perhaps TRBD1, on 6 matching bases. Specimen: CD4+ or CD8+ T cells sorted from blood, collected in a trial of the OX40 agonist ivuxolimab. The DNA sequence is TGTGCCAGCAGCTCACAGGGTTCCCACGAGCAGTACTTC. It encodes CASSSQGSHEQYF.